A selection of T cell receptor beta chains follows, all from one sample in a study of blood T cell repertoires in COVID-19. Sequencing was performed with immunoSEQ multiplex PCR; in TCRdb, only in-frame clones are kept and a portion is missing. This table holds 250,000 or so clones, about four fifths found once. The specimen sequenced was peripheral blood. The receptor source for this set is a man younger than 45 who had recovered from COVID-19. Both conserved end residues are trimmed from each CDR3. The D gene is left open where the match is weak.

D	J	V	CDR3
TRBD1	TRBJ2-1	TRBV28	ASRTTGGSYNEQL
TRBD2	TRBJ2-2	TRBV6-4	ASSEAGGTGELF
-	TRBJ2-7	TRBV7-2	ASSRRTDYEQY
-	TRBJ1-2	TRBV6-5	ASSYSGVAYGYT
TRBD1	TRBJ1-2	TRBV5-1	ASSLRSTGVPPNYGYT
-	TRBJ2-1	TRBV5-1	ASSLGQINEQF
TRBD1	TRBJ1-4	TRBV14	ASSRIQGAREKLF
-	TRBJ2-5	TRBV1	TSSRRTSGGTPFQETQY
TRBD2	TRBJ2-3	TRBV5-1	ASSLDGGSPDTQY
-	TRBJ1-2	TRBV19	ASSMGWRDDGYT
-	TRBJ2-7	TRBV5-1	ASSLFSDRSYEQY
TRBD2	TRBJ2-1	TRBV2	ASSVTSGGANEQF
-	TRBJ1-4	TRBV10-1	ASSEGLTSNEKLF
TRBD2	TRBJ2-5	TRBV27	ASSPTLGAGEETQY
-	TRBJ1-3	TRBV7-2	ASSLGAVQASGNTIY
-	TRBJ1-2	TRBV27	ASSRGGGGYT
TRBD1	TRBJ1-1	TRBV11-2	ASSKLTGFGTEAF
TRBD2	TRBJ2-1	TRBV19	ARSSGGGHGYEQF
TRBD1	TRBJ1-6	TRBV5-6	ASKQGERFNSPLH
-	TRBJ2-1	TRBV4-1	ASSHEWGPYNEQF
TRBD1	TRBJ1-4	TRBV6-5	ASKQGDREKLF
-	TRBJ2-1	TRBV2	ASSESRSNEQF
-	TRBJ1-1	TRBV6-5	ASTFSNTEAF
TRBD2	TRBJ2-5	TRBV9	ASSVAGGEETQY
-	TRBJ2-2	TRBV5-8	ASSRTNTGELF
-	TRBJ1-2	TRBV6-5	ASSPTQGPPPGYT
TRBD2	TRBJ2-1	TRBV5-8	ASSSTTTSGGANEQF
TRBD1	TRBJ1-5	TRBV2	ASSKQGAGQPQH
TRBD1	TRBJ1-5	TRBV19	ASSILTGNQPQH
TRBD1	TRBJ1-2	TRBV6-5	ASSDQGAGGYT
-	TRBJ2-3	TRBV9	ASSVGMHPSSGTDTQY
-	TRBJ1-6	TRBV6-4	ASSPGGNSPLH
-	TRBJ2-5	TRBV7-9	ASSLELSTQY
TRBD2	TRBJ2-3	TRBV2	ASSREGTDTQY
TRBD1	TRBJ1-2	TRBV9	ASSGFRGPNYGYT
TRBD1	TRBJ1-4	TRBV19	ATDGQGADEKLF
-	TRBJ1-5	TRBV9	ASSEGVGLNQPQH
-	TRBJ1-4	TRBV15	ATSSGTAGANEKLF
-	TRBJ2-2	TRBV12-3/TRBV12-4	ASRVWVTGELF